The entry that follows covers one TCR beta chain sequence. Germline-derived CDR1 and CDR2 are LNHDA and SQIVND (reference sequence). This CDR3 has 18 residues. Losses at the gene ends were 2 bases for V and 0 bases for J; bases not matched to a gene: 9. This specimen comes from a study of blood T cell repertoires in COVID-19. Study summary: Sample material is recorded as cDNA or gDNA derived from T cells, B-cell-depleted T cells, or PBMCs.

Original processing methods: Amplification from reference gene primers served as the basis for estimated nucleated cell counts. Some clones are missing from TCRdb's copy, which holds only in-frame ones; the method was immunoSEQ multiplex PCR. That table furnishes V, J and clone size, whereas the DNA furnished D and trimming. The table has about 140,000 clones, 84% seen once. This chain connects TRBV19 to TRBJ2-1; 8 positions agree with TRBD1. Material: peripheral blood. The TCR comes from a human donor in a cohort sampled during active COVID-19. The CDR3 protein is CASSILLGDRSSYNEQFF. The CDR3 region has the DNA TGTGCCAGTAGTATATTGTTGGGGGACAGGAGCTCCTACAATGAGCAGTTCTTC. Combining the CDR3 with reference TRBV19 and TRBJ2-1 gives the whole variable domain DGGITQSPKYLFRKEGQNVTLSCEQNLNHDAMYWYRQDPGQGLRLIYYSQIVNDFQKGDIAEGYSVSREKKESFPLTVTSAQKNPTAFYLCASSILLGDRSSYNEQFFGPGTRLTVL.